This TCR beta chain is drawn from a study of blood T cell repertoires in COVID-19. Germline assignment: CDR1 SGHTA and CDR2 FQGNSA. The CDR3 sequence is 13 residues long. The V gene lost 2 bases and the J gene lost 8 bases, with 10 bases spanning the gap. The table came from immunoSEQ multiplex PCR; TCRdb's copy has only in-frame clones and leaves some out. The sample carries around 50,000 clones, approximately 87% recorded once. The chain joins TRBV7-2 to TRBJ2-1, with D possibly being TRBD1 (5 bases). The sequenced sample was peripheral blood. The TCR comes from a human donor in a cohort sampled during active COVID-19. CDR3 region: CASSLTWGDEQFF. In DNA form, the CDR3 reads TGTGCCAGCAGCTTAACTTGGGGCGATGAGCAGTTCTTC.